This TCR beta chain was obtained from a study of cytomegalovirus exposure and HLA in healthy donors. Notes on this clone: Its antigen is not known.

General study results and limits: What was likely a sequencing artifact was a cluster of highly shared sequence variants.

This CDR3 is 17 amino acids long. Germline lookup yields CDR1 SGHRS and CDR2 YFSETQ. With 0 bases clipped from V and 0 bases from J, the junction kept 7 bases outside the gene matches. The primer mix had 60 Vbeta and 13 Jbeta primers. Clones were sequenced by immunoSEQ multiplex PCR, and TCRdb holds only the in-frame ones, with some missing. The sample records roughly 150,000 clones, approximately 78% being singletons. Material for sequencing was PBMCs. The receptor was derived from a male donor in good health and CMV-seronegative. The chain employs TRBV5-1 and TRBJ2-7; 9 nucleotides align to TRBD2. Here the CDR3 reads CASSLDSGGTSSYEQYF. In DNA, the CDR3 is TGCGCCAGCAGCTTGGATAGCGGGGGAACTAGCTCCTACGAGCAGTACTTC. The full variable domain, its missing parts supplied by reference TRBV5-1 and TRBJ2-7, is KAGVTQTPRYLIKTRGQQVTLSCSPISGHRSVSWYQQTPGQGLQFLFEYFSETQRNKGNFPGRFSGRQFSNSRSEMNVSTLELGDSALYLCASSLDSGGTSSYEQYFGPGTRLTVT.